This T cell receptor beta chain was captured by sequencing in a study of T cells after yellow fever vaccination. The wider study: Fractions of low cell number were prepared using SMART-Seq v4 Ultra Low Input.

To note about this clonotype: The target antigen is unknown.

TCRdb itself ran the 5' RACE reads through MiXCR, one entry per CDR3 protein. The sample includes hundreds of thousands of distinct CDR3 sequences, around 20% of them seen just once. Whole-study results and caveats: Most primary-vaccination clones reappeared after the booster (approximately 95% CD4, about 88% CD8). By day 5 rather than day 15, the secondary response had peaked, though it was weaker. Among all clonotypes, a small share was observed in both CD4 and CD8 compartments.

CDR3 length: 16 residues. The V and J ends lost 1 base and 4 bases respectively, with 16 bases between them. The V gene's germline CDR1 is SGHTA and CDR2 FQGNSA. The sample was PBMCs, taken before the yellow fever booster vaccination. The chain couples TRBV7-2 to TRBJ1-1; possible D gene TRBD1, 6 bases. This TCR derives from a man younger than 35 who received the YFV17D yellow fever vaccine. CDR3 residues: CASSLGGAGVGTEAFF. The CDR3 DNA follows: TGTGCCAGCAGCTTAGGGGGGGCAGGGGTAGGCACTGAAGCTTTCTTT.